The source of this T cell receptor beta chain is a study of blood T cell repertoires in COVID-19. As for the study in general: The study drew acute and convalescent COVID-19 samples from the United States, Italy and Spain. PBMCs, B-cell-depleted T cells, or T cells were the source of the cDNA or gDNA that made up the material.

Those enrolled, adults aged about 18 to 89 years, came from under 25 US areas. Participants were placed into cohorts based on the clinical history they reported. The V and J ends lost 4 bases and 0 bases, in that order; junction bases with no gene match: 9. The CDR3 extends over 17 amino acids. CDR1 is MGHRA, CDR2 YSYEKL, per germline. The repertoire was sequenced with immunoSEQ multiplex PCR; TCRdb's copy has only in-frame clones and lacks some. The sample comprises some 460,000 clones, approximately 86% of which are singletons, and around 0.64% rests with the top ten. The specimen was PBMCs or T cells enriched from blood (not recorded which). This receptor was obtained from a woman between 18 and 29 years old who had recovered from COVID-19. The V call is TRBV4-1, the J call TRBJ2-4; 7 bases align to TRBD1. CDR3 sequence reads: CASSPGGQALAKNIQYF. The CDR3 DNA sequence: TGCGCCAGCAGCCCGGGTGGACAGGCACTAGCCAAAAACATTCAGTACTTC.